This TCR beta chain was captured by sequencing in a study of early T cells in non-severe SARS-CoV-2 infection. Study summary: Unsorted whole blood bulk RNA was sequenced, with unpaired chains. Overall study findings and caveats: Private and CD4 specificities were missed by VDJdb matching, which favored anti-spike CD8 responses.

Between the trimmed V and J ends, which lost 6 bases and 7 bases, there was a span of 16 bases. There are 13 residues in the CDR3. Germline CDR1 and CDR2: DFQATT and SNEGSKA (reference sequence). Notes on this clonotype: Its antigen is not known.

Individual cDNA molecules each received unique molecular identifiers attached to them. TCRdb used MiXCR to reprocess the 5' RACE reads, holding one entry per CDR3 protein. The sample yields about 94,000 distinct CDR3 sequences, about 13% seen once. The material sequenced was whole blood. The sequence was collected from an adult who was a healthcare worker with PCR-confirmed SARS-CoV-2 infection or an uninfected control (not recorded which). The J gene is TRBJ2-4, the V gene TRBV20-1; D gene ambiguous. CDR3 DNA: TGCAGTGCCCCGGACGGGTTAAGGAACATTCAGTACTTC. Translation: CSAPDGLRNIQYF.